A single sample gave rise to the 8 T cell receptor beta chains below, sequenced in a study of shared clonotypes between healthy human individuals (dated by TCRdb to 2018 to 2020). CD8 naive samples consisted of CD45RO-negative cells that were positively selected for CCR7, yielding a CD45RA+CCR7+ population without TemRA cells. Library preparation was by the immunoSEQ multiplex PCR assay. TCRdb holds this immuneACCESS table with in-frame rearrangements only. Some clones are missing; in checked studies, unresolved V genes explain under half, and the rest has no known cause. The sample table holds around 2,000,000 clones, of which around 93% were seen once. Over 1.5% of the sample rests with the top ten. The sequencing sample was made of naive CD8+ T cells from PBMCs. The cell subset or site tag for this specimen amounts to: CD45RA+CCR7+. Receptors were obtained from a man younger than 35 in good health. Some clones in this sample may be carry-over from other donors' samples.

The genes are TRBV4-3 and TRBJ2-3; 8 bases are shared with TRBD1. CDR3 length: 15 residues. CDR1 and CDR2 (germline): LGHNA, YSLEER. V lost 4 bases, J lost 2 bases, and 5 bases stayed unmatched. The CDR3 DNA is TGCGCCAGCAGCCCCACAGGGGGAATCACAGATACGCAGTATTTT. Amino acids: CASSPTGGITDTQYF.

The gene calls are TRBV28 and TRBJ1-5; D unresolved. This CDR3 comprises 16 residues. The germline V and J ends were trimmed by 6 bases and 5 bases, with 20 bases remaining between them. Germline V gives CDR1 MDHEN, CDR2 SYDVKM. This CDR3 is CASSYSGGISDQPQHF. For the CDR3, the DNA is TGTGCCAGCAGCTATTCCGGAGGTATTTCGGATCAGCCCCAGCATTTT.

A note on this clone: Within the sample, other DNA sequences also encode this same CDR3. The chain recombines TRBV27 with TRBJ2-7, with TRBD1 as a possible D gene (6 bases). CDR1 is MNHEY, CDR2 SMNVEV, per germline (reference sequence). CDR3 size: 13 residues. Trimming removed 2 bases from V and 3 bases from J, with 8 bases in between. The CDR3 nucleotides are TGTGCCAGCAGTTTAAGGGGGAGCTACGAGCAGTACTTC. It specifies CASSLRGSYEQYF.

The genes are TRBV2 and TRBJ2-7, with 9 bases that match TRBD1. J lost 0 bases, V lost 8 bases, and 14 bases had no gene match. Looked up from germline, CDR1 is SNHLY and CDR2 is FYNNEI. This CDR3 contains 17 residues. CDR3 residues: CASGGDREVGSSYEQYF. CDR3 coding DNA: TGTGCCAGCGGGGGGGACAGGGAAGTGGGGAGCTCCTACGAGCAGTACTTC.

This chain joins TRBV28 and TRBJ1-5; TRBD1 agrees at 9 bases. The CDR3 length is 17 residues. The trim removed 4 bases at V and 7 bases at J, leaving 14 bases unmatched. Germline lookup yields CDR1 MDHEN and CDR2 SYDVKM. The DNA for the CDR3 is TGTGCCAGCAGTTACAACAGGGGGCAGGAGGTCAGCCAGCCCCAGCATTTT. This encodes CASSYNRGQEVSQPQHF.

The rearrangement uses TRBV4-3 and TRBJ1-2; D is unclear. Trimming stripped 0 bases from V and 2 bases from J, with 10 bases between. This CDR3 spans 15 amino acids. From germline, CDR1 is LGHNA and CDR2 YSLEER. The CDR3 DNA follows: TGCGCCAGCAGCCAAGATAGCGTAACCAACTATGGCTACACCTTC. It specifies CASSQDSVTNYGYTF.

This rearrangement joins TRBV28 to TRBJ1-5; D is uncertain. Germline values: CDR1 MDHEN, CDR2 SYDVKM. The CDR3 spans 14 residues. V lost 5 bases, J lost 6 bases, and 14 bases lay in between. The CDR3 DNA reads TGTGCCAGCAGTGTACTGCTAGGGAGTCAGCCCCAGCATTTT. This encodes CASSVLLGSQPQHF. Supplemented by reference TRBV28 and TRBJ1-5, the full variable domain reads DVKVTQSSRYLVKRTGEKVFLECVQDMDHENMFWYRQDPGLGLRLIYFSYDVKMKEKGDIPEGYSVSREKKERFSLILESASTNQTSMYLCASSVLLGSQPQHFGDGTRLSIL.

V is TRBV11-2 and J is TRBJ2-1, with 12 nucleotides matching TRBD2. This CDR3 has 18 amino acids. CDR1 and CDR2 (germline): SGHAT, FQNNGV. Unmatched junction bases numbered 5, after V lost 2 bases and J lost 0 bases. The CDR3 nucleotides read TGTGCCAGCAGCTTATCAGGACTAGCGGGGATCTCCTACAATGAGCAGTTCTTC. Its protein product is CASSLSGLAGISYNEQFF.